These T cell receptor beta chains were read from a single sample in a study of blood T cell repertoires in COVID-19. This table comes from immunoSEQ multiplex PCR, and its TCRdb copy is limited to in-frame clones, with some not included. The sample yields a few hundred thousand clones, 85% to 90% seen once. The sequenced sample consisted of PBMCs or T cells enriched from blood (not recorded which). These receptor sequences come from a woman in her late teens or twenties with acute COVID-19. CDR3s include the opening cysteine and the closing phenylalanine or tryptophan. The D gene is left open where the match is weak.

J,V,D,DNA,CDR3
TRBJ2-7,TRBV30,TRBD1,TGTGCCTGGAGTGTGGGGTTGTTTGGGACAGGGGACAGCGAGCAGTACTTC,CAWSVGLFGTGDSEQYF
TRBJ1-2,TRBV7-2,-,TGTGCCAGCAGCTTAGTAACGGACTCATCCTATGGCTACACCTTC,CASSLVTDSSYGYTF
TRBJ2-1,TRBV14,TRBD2,TGTGCCAGCAGCCAACTAGCGGGATTCTACAATGAGCAGTTCTTC,CASSQLAGFYNEQFF
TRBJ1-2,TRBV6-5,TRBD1,TGTGCCAGCAATGGACAGGCCGTCTGGTATGGCTACACCTTC,CASNGQAVWYGYTF
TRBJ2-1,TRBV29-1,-,TGCCACTCTTGGGAGCGTTCCAACAATGAGCAGTTCTTC,CHSWERSNNEQFF
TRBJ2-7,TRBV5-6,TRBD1,TGTGCCAGCAGCTACGGGACAGGCGAGCAGTACTTC,CASSYGTGEQYF
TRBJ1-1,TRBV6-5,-,TGTGCCAGCAGTCTCCGGGGGGGTGACACTGAAGCTTTCTTT,CASSLRGGDTEAFF
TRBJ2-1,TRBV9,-,TGTGCCAGCAGCGTAGGGGCACTAGCCGCGGGCGATGAGCAGTTCTTC,CASSVGALAAGDEQFF
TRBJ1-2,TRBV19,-,TGTGCCAGTAGTCGTACGCCGGGACATTATGGCTACACCTTC,CASSRTPGHYGYTF
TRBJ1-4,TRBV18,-,TGTGCCAGCTCACCCCCTGAGGGTAGAGGGGAAAAACTGTTTTTT,CASSPPEGRGEKLFF
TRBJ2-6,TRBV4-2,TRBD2,TGTGCCAGCAGCCAAGAAGTACTAGCGGGATTCTCTGGGGCCAACGTCCTGACTTTC,CASSQEVLAGFSGANVLTF